This TCR beta chain is from a study of spatial heterogeneity in lung cancer. At the level of the study: The donor population consisted of 72 patients with untreated, early-stage non-small cell lung cancer. Raw sequencing reads included, on average, more than ten appearances of each unique TCR and UMI combination.

Described time point: blood at routine non-recurrence follow-up after resection. In each case, whole RNA from tumor, nontumor lung or frozen PBMC was sequenced unsorted. The sample holds a few counts of this clonotype. Germline values: CDR1 SGHAT, CDR2 FQNNGV. This CDR3 is built from 18 residues. Unmatched junction bases numbered 9, after V lost 0 bases and J lost 1 base. TCRdb ran MiXCR on the 5' RACE reads and lists one entry per CDR3 protein. The sample carries some 110,000 distinct CDR3 sequences, about 12% recorded once. The sample here was PBMCs, taken at follow-up. This rearrangement joins TRBV11-2 to TRBJ2-1; 7 bases map to TRBD2. The receptor was isolated from a male donor with early-stage non-small cell lung cancer. CDR3 region: CASSLDRTAGLSYNEQFF. Written as DNA, the CDR3 is TGTGCCAGCAGCTTAGATAGAACAGCGGGGTTGTCCTACAATGAGCAGTTCTTC. The variable domain in full, completed from reference TRBV11-2 and TRBJ2-1, reads EAGVAQSPRYKIIEKRQSVAFWCNPISGHATLYWYQQILGQGPKLLIQFQNNGVVDDSQLPKDRFSAERLKGVDSTLKIQPAKLEDSAVYLCASSLDRTAGLSYNEQFFGPGTRLTVL.